These T cell receptor beta chains were read from a single sample in a study of blood T cell repertoires in COVID-19. Generated by immunoSEQ multiplex PCR, the TCRdb table keeps only in-frame clones and is missing some. The table has fewer than 300,000 clones, 84% seen once. The sequencing sample was made of peripheral blood. These receptors all come from a person between 65 and 80 years old with COVID-19, enrolled during active disease. The CDR3 runs from the conserved cysteine through the conserved F or W. D genes are given only for firm matches. Clone size is shown for a subset of rows, as once, few, many or a class of expanded clone.

D	V	length	size	J	DNA	CDR3
TRBD1	TRBV29-1	12	once	TRBJ1-6	TGCGGCATTAGGACAGGGAGCTCACCCCTCCACTTT	CGIRTGSSPLHF
TRBD1	TRBV14	15	NA	TRBJ1-6	TGTGCCAGCAGCCAGACAGGGTCCTATAATTCACCCCTCCACTTT	CASSQTGSYNSPLHF
TRBD2	TRBV20-1	20	NA	TRBJ2-1	TGCAGTGCTAGTTCCGGCAAGGACCAATTTAGCGGGAGACCGTCAGTCGAGCAGTTCTTC	CSASSGKDQFSGRPSVEQFF
TRBD1	TRBV4-1	17	NA	TRBJ1-4	TGCGCCAGCAGCCAAGCGGACAGGGCCGGGACTAATGAAAAACTGTTTTTT	CASSQADRAGTNEKLFF
TRBD1	TRBV30	14	NA	TRBJ1-2	TGTGCCTGGAGGCCGGGACAGGGGTTTCTGGGCTACACCTTC	CAWRPGQGFLGYTF
NA	TRBV7-2	13	NA	TRBJ1-3	TGTGCCAGCAGACCGACAGTCTGGGACACCATATATTTT	CASRPTVWDTIYF
NA	TRBV19	14	NA	TRBJ2-7	TGTGCCAGTAGTATGAGACGGGTCTCCTACGAGCAGTACTTC	CASSMRRVSYEQYF
TRBD2	TRBV7-8	16	NA	TRBJ2-3	TGTGCCAGCAGCCCGCTAGCGGGGGGGCCTCCAAACCCGCAGTATTTT	CASSPLAGGPPNPQYF
TRBD1	TRBV6-6	14	NA	TRBJ1-1	TGTGCCAGCAGTACAGGGGGGGGGAGACCTGAAGCTTTCTTT	CASSTGGGRPEAFF
NA	TRBV29-1	15	few	TRBJ2-3	TGCAGCGTTGAATTCCGCGGGGGCAGCACAGATACGCAGTATTTT	CSVEFRGGSTDTQYF
TRBD2	TRBV10-3	16	NA	TRBJ2-7	TGTGCCATTAGTGAGTCGAAGATAGCGGGGCCCTACGAGCAGTACTTC	CAISESKIAGPYEQYF
NA	TRBV9	14	NA	TRBJ1-4	TGTGCCAGCAGCGCCCGACAGGATAATGAAAAACTGTTTTTT	CASSARQDNEKLFF
TRBD2	TRBV7-2	19	NA	TRBJ2-7	TGTGCCAGCAGCCCCCGCGGCTTGGGACTAGCGGGAGCGCCTGACGAGCAGTACTTC	CASSPRGLGLAGAPDEQYF
NA	TRBV7-2	11	NA	TRBJ2-7	TGTGCCAGCAGCTTCGCCTACGAGCAGTACTTC	CASSFAYEQYF
TRBD1	TRBV6-5	15	NA	TRBJ1-1	TGTGCCAGCAGTTATAATTTGTGGCAGGGGGACGAAGCTTTCTTT	CASSYNLWQGDEAFF
TRBD2	TRBV4-2	17	NA	TRBJ2-1	TGTGCCAGCAGCCCTGGGGACCTAGCGGGAGTAGGCGATGAGCAGTTCTTC	CASSPGDLAGVGDEQFF
NA	TRBV11-1	16	NA	TRBJ2-3	TGTGCCAGCAGCTTATTTGATAGCGGAGGCACAGATACGCAGTATTTT	CASSLFDSGGTDTQYF
TRBD2	TRBV18	19	NA	TRBJ2-7	TGTGCCAGCTCACCCATGACTAGCGGGATACCACGCTTTAAGGACGAGCAGTACTTC	CASSPMTSGIPRFKDEQYF
NA	TRBV4-2	17	once	TRBJ2-1	TGTGCCAGCAGCCAAACTCGCCAAGCGGGTGTCTACAATGAGCAGTTCTTC	CASSQTRQAGVYNEQFF
NA	TRBV7-9	14	once	TRBJ1-5	TGTGCCAGCAGCAGGGGAACTACTAATCAGCCCCAGCATTTT	CASSRGTTNQPQHF
TRBD1	TRBV9	17	NA	TRBJ2-1	TGTGCCAGCAGCGTAGCGCCGGCAGGGGGCCTCTACAATGAGCAGTTCTTC	CASSVAPAGGLYNEQFF
NA	TRBV5-1	15	NA	TRBJ2-6	TGCGCCAGCAGCCCTCTGTCCTCTGGGGCCAACGTCCTGACTTTC	CASSPLSSGANVLTF
NA	TRBV18	14	NA	TRBJ2-3	TGTGCCAGCTCACCCCGGGACTTCACAGATACGCAGTATTTT	CASSPRDFTDTQYF
NA	TRBV4-1	16	NA	TRBJ2-5	TGCGCCAGCAGCCAAGATGCAGCCCCGGAGGTAGGGACCCAGTACTTC	CASSQDAAPEVGTQYF
TRBD1	TRBV4-1	13	NA	TRBJ1-2	TGCGCCAGCAGCCCCGCAGGGGGCGATGGCTACACCTTC	CASSPAGGDGYTF
TRBD2	TRBV28	21	NA	TRBJ2-7	TGTGCCAGCAGTTTATTTAGTGTGGGAGTAGCGGGCATTAGGAAGACCTACGAGCAGTACTTC	CASSLFSVGVAGIRKTYEQYF
TRBD2	TRBV7-9	15	once	TRBJ2-5	TGTGCCAGCAGCTTAAGACTAGCGAGACAAGAGACCCAGTACTTC	CASSLRLARQETQYF
TRBD1	TRBV5-5	15	NA	TRBJ2-7	TGTGCCAGCAGACCTGATCTGACAGGGGGCTACGAGCAGTACTTC	CASRPDLTGGYEQYF
NA	TRBV7-6	15	NA	TRBJ1-5	TGTGCCAGCAGCTTAGGCGCAGGGAGGAATCAGCCCCAGCATTTT	CASSLGAGRNQPQHF
NA	TRBV7-9	12	NA	TRBJ2-7	TGTGCCAGCAGCTTAGAGCTCTACGAGCAGTACTTC	CASSLELYEQYF
TRBD2	TRBV7-2	15	NA	TRBJ2-5	TGTGCCAGCAGCGAAAGTAGGGGCGGCGGGGGGACCCAGTACTTC	CASSESRGGGGTQYF
NA	TRBV9	14	NA	TRBJ2-1	TGTGCCAGCAGCCCCCGTTGGGAGTACAATGAGCAGTTCTTC	CASSPRWEYNEQFF
NA	TRBV19	16	NA	TRBJ1-4	TGTGCCAGTAGGACAACCTCGGTCGCAACTAATGAAAAACTGTTTTTT	CASRTTSVATNEKLFF
TRBD2	TRBV3-1/TRBV3-2	16	NA	TRBJ2-1	TGTGCCAGCAGCCAAATCGATTGGCGGGGGGTCGATGAGCAGTTCTTC	CASSQIDWRGVDEQFF
TRBD2	TRBV24-1	17	NA	TRBJ2-2	TGTGCCACCAGTGATTTGAAGCGGGGGGGCAACACCGGGGAGCTGTTTTTT	CATSDLKRGGNTGELFF
NA	TRBV21-1	18	NA	TRBJ2-7	TGTGCCAGCAGCAAAGAGGGAGCGGGGGACAGGGTCTCCTACGAGCAGTACTTC	CASSKEGAGDRVSYEQYF
TRBD1	TRBV6-5	13	NA	TRBJ2-5	TGTGCCAGCAGTCGGGACAGGGAAGAGACCCAGTACTTC	CASSRDREETQYF
NA	TRBV18	15	NA	TRBJ2-6	TGTGCCAGCTCACCCCGCAGGGATGGGGCCAACGTCCTGACTTTC	CASSPRRDGANVLTF
TRBD1	TRBV5-1	17	NA	TRBJ2-6	TGCGCCAGCAGCCCCAGACAGGGCCTCTCTGGGGCCAACGTCCTGACTTTC	CASSPRQGLSGANVLTF
NA	TRBV25-1	13	NA	TRBJ2-7	TGTGCCAGCAAGGAAGGGGCGAATCACGAGCAGTACTTC	CASKEGANHEQYF
TRBD2	TRBV2	13	NA	TRBJ2-3	TGTGCCAGCGCGGGGGGGGGCACAGATACGCAGTATTTT	CASAGGGTDTQYF
NA	TRBV19	13	NA	TRBJ1-1	TGTGCCAGTAGTACGGAAACAGTCTTGGGAGCTTTCTTT	CASSTETVLGAFF
TRBD1	TRBV6-2/TRBV6-3	17	NA	TRBJ1-5	TGTGCCAGCAGTCAGGGGGCGTTAGTAGTGAGCAATCAGCCCCAGCATTTT	CASSQGALVVSNQPQHF
NA	TRBV28	13	NA	TRBJ2-7	TGTGCCAGCAGGAAGACACTTCCCTACGAGCAGTACTTC	CASRKTLPYEQYF
TRBD1	TRBV28	16	once	TRBJ1-2	TGTGCCAGCAGTCCTAAGGACAGGGGGCTATTCGGTGGCTACACCTTC	CASSPKDRGLFGGYTF
TRBD1	TRBV7-2	16	NA	TRBJ1-1	TGTGCCAGCAGCACACGAACCGGGACAGATAACACTGAAGCTTTCTTT	CASSTRTGTDNTEAFF
TRBD2	TRBV6-2/TRBV6-3	15	NA	TRBJ2-1	TGTGCCAGCAGCCCAACTAGCGGGAGGAACAATGAGCAGTTCTTC	CASSPTSGRNNEQFF
TRBD2	TRBV7-3	14	NA	TRBJ2-2	TGTGCCAGCAGCTCCGGACTAGAGGGCGGGGAGCTGTTTTTT	CASSSGLEGGELFF
NA	TRBV27	15	NA	TRBJ1-3	TGTGCCAGCAGTTTGGTGTCGGGGTCTGGAAACACCATATATTTT	CASSLVSGSGNTIYF
NA	TRBV9	13	NA	TRBJ2-7	TGTGCCAGCAGCGCTCGGATTGGGGGGGAGCAGTACTTC	CASSARIGGEQYF
NA	TRBV10-1	14	NA	TRBJ2-7	TGCGCCAGCAGTGCAAAAGAGATCTCCTACGAGCAGTACTTC	CASSAKEISYEQYF
NA	TRBV19	14	NA	TRBJ1-6	TGTGCCAGTAGTGACCGGGGAATTAATTCACCCCTCCACTTT	CASSDRGINSPLHF
TRBD1	TRBV5-4	15	NA	TRBJ2-2	TGTGCCAGCAGCCCGGGACAGGGGACGGCCGGGGAGCTGTTTTTT	CASSPGQGTAGELFF
NA	TRBV25-1	14	NA	TRBJ1-5	TGTGCCAGCAGTGAATGGGGGGGGAAGCAGCCCCAGCATTTT	CASSEWGGKQPQHF